Sequencing of this TCR beta chain was carried out in a study of early T cells in non-severe SARS-CoV-2 infection. Looking at the study overall: Bulk RNA taken from unsorted whole blood was sequenced, leaving chains unpaired.

Individual cDNA molecules received unique molecular identifiers during library preparation. A single record per CDR3 protein comes from TCRdb applying MiXCR to the 5' RACE reads. The sample has 30,000 to 40,000 distinct CDR3 sequences, 4.6% seen once. The sample holds many counts of this clonotype. Germline lookup yields CDR1 SGHTA and CDR2 FQGNSA. This CDR3 spans 14 amino acids. The V and J ends lost 7 bases and 4 bases, in that order; junction bases with no gene match: 6. The sequencing input was whole blood. This TCR derives from an adult who was a healthcare worker with PCR-confirmed SARS-CoV-2 infection or an uninfected control (not recorded which). The V call is TRBV7-2, the J call TRBJ2-1; 8 bases line up with TRBD2. In nucleotides, the CDR3 is TGTGCCAGCAACGTAGCGGGGTTATACAATGAGCAGTTCTTC. Encoded protein: CASNVAGLYNEQFF. The entire variable domain, with the rest obtained from reference TRBV7-2 and TRBJ2-1, is as follows: GAGVSQSPSNKVTEKGKDVELRCDPISGHTALYWYRQSLGQGLEFLIYFQGNSAPDKSGLPSDRFSAERTGGSVSTLTIQRTQQEDSAVYLCASNVAGLYNEQFFGPGTRLTVL.